This T cell receptor (beta chain) was retrieved from a study of CXCR3-negative and CXCR3-positive naive CD8 T cells. UMI-tagged TRB cDNA libraries were built via 5' RACE. TCRdb reprocessed the 5' RACE reads and keeps a single row for each CDR3 protein, giving no DNA. Across 5,000 to 6,500 distinct CDR3 sequences, the top ten clones capture approximately 2% of the sample. This CDR3 is built from 17 residues. Study-level findings and limits: Sequencing showed both naive subsets with comparably high diversity, and memory CD8+ cells much lower. Both naive subsets, CXCR3-negative and CXCR3-positive, displayed similar TRBV-TRBJ usage, unlike memory cells. More hydrophobic TRB CDR3s were found in CXCR3-positive naive cells than in CXCR3-negative naive cells.

Each CD8+ T cell subset was flow-sorted in triplicate. Every sort contained 250,000 to 350,000 cells. Comments on this clonotype: Its antigen is not identified.

The genes are TRBV12-3 or TRBV12-4 and TRBJ2-1; checking the TCRdb D call of TRBD2 is not possible without DNA. Sequenced material: naive CXCR3- CD8+ T cells from blood. As for subset: CD45RO-CCR7+CD27+CD95- naive CD8+ T cells lacking CXCR3 (TNR3-). This clonotype was sampled from a human donor in good health. Some clones in this sample may be carry-over from other donors' samples. CDR3 amino acids: CASRPDHRDGPWDEQFF.